The next 8 T cell receptor beta chains were all read from a single sample in a study of T-cell memory formation after mild COVID-19. A single record per CDR3 protein comes from TCRdb applying MiXCR to the 5' RACE reads. The sample consists of approximately 150,000 distinct CDR3 sequences, about 14% of them appearing once. What was sequenced was PBMCs or a T cell subset sorted from them (not recorded which). The receptors here all came from an adult woman who had mild COVID-19 (a few samples of this study predate the infection). Cell type and time point are not known.

The chain links TRBV29-1 to TRBJ2-7; tentatively, D is TRBD1 (6 bases). CDR1 is SQVTM, CDR2 ANQGSEA, per germline. This CDR3 has 12 residues. V gave up 3 bases and J gave up 4 bases, with 10 bases separating them. CDR3 sequence: CSVEIQGYEQYF. The CDR3 DNA is TGCAGCGTTGAGATACAGGGTTACGAGCAGTACTTC.

This clonotype was observed at least ten times. This chain joins TRBV7-9 and TRBJ2-5; 9 bases align to TRBD2. From germline, CDR1 is SEHNR and CDR2 FQNEAQ (reference sequence). V lost 1 base to trimming and J lost 5 bases; unmatched junction nucleotides: 8. CDR3 length: 16 residues. The CDR3 reads CASSLVGGRALETQYF. The CDR3 DNA reads TGTGCCAGCAGCTTAGTTGGCGGGAGGGCCCTGGAGACCCAGTACTTC.

This clonotype turned up a few times. J is TRBJ2-1 and V is TRBV13; 9 bases align to TRBD2. The germline V gene has CDR1 PRHDT and CDR2 FYEKMQ (reference sequence). The CDR3 consists of 17 residues. Trimming at V came to 4 bases and at J to 0 bases, leaving 7 bases not matched to a gene. The CDR3 DNA follows: TGTGCCAGCAGCTCCCGACTAGCGGAACACTCCTACAATGAGCAGTTCTTC. Its protein is CASSSRLAEHSYNEQFF.

V is TRBV15 and J is TRBJ2-6; D is undetermined. Per germline, CDR1 LNHNV and CDR2 YYDKDF (reference sequence). The CDR3 totals 16 residues. V lost 3 bases and J 0 bases, leaving 9 bases between the germline ends. CDR3 DNA: TGTGCCACCAGCAGTCGCTCCGGCTCTGGGGCCAACGTCCTGACTTTC. This sequence encodes CATSSRSGSGANVLTF.

The V call is TRBV3-1, the J call TRBJ1-1, with a tentative D call TRBD1 (6 bases). V was clipped by 0 bases and J by 8 bases, with 7 bases between them. CDR3 length equals 12 residues. Germline CDR1 and CDR2: LGHDT and YNNKEL (reference sequence). The CDR3, as DNA: TGTGCCAGCAGCCAAGAAGGGGGAGAAGCTTTCTTT. It specifies CASSQEGGEAFF.

This clonotype was seen more than once but under ten times. The J gene is TRBJ2-5, the V gene TRBV12-3 or TRBV12-4; TRBD2 might be the D (6 bases). The CDR3 spans 14 residues. Trimming stripped 5 bases from V and 9 bases from J, with 19 bases between. The CDR3 DNA is TGTGCCAGCAGTGGAGGGTCTCGCTCCGAGGCCCAGTACTTC. This translates into CASSGGSRSEAQYF.

This clonotype has ten or more counts. The gene calls are TRBV12-3 or TRBV12-4 and TRBJ2-3; possible D gene TRBD1, 5 bases. The CDR3 runs 15 residues. Trimming shortened V by 1 base and J by 0 bases, and 8 bases separated the two germline ends. The CDR3 DNA reads as TGTGCCAGCAGTTTAGGGGGCGCGAGCACAGATACGCAGTATTTT. This gives the protein CASSLGGASTDTQYF.

This clonotype showed up just a few times. The chain combines TRBV12-3 or TRBV12-4 with TRBJ2-1; the D gene is possibly TRBD1 (5 bases). This CDR3 comprises 14 residues. The germline V and J ends were trimmed by 6 bases and 6 bases, with 15 bases remaining between them. CDR3 coding DNA: TGTGCCAGCAGCCCATCCACAGGTCCCAATGAGCAGTTCTTC. It yields the protein CASSPSTGPNEQFF.